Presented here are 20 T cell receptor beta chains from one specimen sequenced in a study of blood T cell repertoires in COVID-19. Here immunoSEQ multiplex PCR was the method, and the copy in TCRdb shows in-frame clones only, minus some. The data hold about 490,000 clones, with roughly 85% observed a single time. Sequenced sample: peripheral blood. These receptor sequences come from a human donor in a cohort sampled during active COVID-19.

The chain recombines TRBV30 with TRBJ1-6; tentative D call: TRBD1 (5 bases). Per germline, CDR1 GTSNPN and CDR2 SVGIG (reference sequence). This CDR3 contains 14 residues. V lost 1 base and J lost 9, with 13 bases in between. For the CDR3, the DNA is TGTGCCTGGAGTGCCCAGGGAGGTGGTTCACCCCTCCACTTT. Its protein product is CAWSAQGGGSPLHF. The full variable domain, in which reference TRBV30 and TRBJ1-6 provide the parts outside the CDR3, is SQTIHQWPATLVQPVGSPLSLECTVEGTSNPNLYWYRQAAGRGLQLLFYSVGIGQISSEVPQNLSASRPQDRQFILSSKKLLLSDSGFYLCAWSAQGGGSPLHFGNGTRLTVT.

CDR3 DNA sequence: TGTGCCAGTTGCGGAGGGACAGGTTTAAGGGGGAACATTCAGTACTTC. It is translated as CASCGGTGLRGNIQYF. This chain joins TRBV19 and TRBJ2-4; 8 nucleotides match TRBD1. Germline V gene sequence: CDR1 LNHDA, CDR2 SQIVND (reference sequence). The trim removed 8 bases at V and 7 bases at J, leaving 16 bases unmatched. This CDR3 is built from 16 residues. Complete variable domain (other parts from reference TRBV19 and TRBJ2-4): DGGITQSPKYLFRKEGQNVTLSCEQNLNHDAMYWYRQDPGQGLRLIYYSQIVNDFQKGDIAEGYSVSREKKESFPLTVTSAQKNPTAFYLCASCGGTGLRGNIQYFGAGTRLSVL.

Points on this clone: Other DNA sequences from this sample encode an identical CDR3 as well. The CDR3 sequence: CAWSRNRDTEAFF. The CDR3 nucleotides read TGTGCCTGGAGCAGGAACAGGGACACTGAAGCTTTCTTT. The rearrangement joins TRBV30 to TRBJ1-1, with D perhaps TRBD1 (6 bases). Trimming pared 3 bases from V and 3 bases from J, leaving 11 bases between. Germline-derived CDR1 and CDR2 are GTSNPN and SVGIG (reference sequence). The CDR3 totals 13 residues. Complete variable domain (other parts from reference TRBV30 and TRBJ1-1): SQTIHQWPATLVQPVGSPLSLECTVEGTSNPNLYWYRQAAGRGLQLLFYSVGIGQISSEVPQNLSASRPQDRQFILSSKKLLLSDSGFYLCAWSRNRDTEAFFGQGTRLTVV.

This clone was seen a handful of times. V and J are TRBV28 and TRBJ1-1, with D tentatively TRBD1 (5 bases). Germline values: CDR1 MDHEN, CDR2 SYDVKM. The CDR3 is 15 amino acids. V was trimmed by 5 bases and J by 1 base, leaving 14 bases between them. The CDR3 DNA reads TGTGCCAGCAGTCCTTGGCAGGGAACGAACACTGAAGCTTTCTTT. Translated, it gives CASSPWQGTNTEAFF.

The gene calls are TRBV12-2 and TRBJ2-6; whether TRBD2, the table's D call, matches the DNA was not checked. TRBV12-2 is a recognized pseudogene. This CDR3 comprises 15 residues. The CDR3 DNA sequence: TGTGCAAGTCGCCGAGATAGCTCTGGGGCCAACGTCCTGACTTTC. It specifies CASRRDSSGANVLTF.

The CDR3 DNA is TGTGCCTGGAGTCCCACACGAAATGGAAACACCATATATTTT. Its protein product is CAWSPTRNGNTIYF. V is TRBV30 and J is TRBJ1-3; D is ambiguous. Germline V gene sequence: CDR1 GTSNPN, CDR2 SVGIG (reference sequence). Trimming cost V 2 bases and J 3 bases, with 11 bases left between them. The CDR3 covers 14 residues.

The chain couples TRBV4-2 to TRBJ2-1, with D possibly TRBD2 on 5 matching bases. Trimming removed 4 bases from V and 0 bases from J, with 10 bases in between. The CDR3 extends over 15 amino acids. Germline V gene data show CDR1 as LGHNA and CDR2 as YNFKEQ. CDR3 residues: CASSLEGSSYNEQFF. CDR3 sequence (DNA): TGTGCCAGCAGCCTTGAAGGGAGCTCCTACAATGAGCAGTTCTTC.

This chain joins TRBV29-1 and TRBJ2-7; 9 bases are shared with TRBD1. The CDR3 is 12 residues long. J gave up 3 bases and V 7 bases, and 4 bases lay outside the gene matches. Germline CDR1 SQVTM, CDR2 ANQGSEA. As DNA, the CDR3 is TGCAGCGCTGGGACAGGGATCTACGAGCAGTACTTC. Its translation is CSAGTGIYEQYF.

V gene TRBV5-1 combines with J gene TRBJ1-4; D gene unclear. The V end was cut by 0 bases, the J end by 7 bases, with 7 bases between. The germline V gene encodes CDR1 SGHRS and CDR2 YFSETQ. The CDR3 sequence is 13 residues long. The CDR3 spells CASSLVVGEKLFF. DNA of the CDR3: TGCGCCAGCAGCTTGGTTGTCGGTGAAAAACTGTTTTTT.

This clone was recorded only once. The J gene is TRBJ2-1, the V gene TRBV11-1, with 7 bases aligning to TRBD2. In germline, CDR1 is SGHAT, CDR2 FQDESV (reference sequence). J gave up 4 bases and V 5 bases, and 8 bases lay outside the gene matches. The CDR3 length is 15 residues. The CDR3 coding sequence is TGTGCCAGCAGCCCCCCGGGGCGGGAGTACAATGAGCAGTTCTTC. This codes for CASSPPGREYNEQFF. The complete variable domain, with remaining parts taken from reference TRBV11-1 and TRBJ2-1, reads EAEVAQSPRYKITEKSQAVAFWCDPISGHATLYWYRQILGQGPELLVQFQDESVVDDSQLPKDRFSAERLKGVDSTLKIQPAELGDSAMYLCASSPPGREYNEQFFGPGTRLTVL.

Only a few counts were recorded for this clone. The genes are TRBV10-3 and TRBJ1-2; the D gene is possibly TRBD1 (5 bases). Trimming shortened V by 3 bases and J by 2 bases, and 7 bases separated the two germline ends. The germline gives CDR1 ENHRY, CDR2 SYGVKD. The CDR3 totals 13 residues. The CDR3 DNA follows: TGTGCCATCAGTGACAGGGCCAACTATGGCTACACCTTC. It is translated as CAISDRANYGYTF.

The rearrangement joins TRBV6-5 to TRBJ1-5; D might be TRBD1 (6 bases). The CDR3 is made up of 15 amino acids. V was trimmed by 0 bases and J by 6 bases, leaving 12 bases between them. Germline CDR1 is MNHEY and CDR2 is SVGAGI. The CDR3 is CASSYSGGAGQPQHF. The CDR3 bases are TGTGCCAGCAGTTACTCGGGGGGGGCTGGTCAGCCCCAGCATTTT.

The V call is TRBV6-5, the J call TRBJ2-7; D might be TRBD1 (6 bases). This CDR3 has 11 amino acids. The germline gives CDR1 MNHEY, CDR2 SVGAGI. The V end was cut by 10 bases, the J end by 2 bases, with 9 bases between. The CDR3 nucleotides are TGTGCCATAAGGACAGCCTACGAGCAGTACTTC. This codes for CAIRTAYEQYF.

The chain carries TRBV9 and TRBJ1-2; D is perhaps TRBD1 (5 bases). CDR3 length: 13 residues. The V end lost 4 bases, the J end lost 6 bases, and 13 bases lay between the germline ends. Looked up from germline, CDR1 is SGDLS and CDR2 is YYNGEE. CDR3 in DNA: TGTGCCAGCAGCCAAGGGGAATCGGATGGCTACACCTTC. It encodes CASSQGESDGYTF.

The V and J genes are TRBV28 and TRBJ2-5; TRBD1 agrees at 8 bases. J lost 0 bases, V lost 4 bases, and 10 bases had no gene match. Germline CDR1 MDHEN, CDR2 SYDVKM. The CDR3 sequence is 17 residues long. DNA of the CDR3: TGTGCCAGCAGTTCACCGAGGACAGGGTTGGACCAAGAGACCCAGTACTTC. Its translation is CASSSPRTGLDQETQYF.

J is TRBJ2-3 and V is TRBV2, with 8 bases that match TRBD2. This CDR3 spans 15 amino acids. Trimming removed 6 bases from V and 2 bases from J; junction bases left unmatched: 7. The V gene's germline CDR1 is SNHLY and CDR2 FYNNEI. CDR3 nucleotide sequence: TGTGCCAGCAGCGGGAGGGGTGAGCTCACAGATACGCAGTATTTT. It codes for CASSGRGELTDTQYF. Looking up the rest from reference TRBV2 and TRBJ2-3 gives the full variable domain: EPEVTQTPSHQVTQMGQEVILRCVPISNHLYFYWYRQILGQKVEFLVSFYNNEISEKSEIFDDQFSVERPDGSNFTLKIRSTKLEDSAMYFCASSGRGELTDTQYFGPGTRLTVL.

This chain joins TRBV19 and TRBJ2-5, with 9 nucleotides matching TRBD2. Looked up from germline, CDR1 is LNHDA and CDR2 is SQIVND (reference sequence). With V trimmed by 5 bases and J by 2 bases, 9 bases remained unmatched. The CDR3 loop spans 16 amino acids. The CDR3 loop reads CASSFASGKKQETQYF. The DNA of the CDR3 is TGTGCCAGTAGTTTCGCTAGCGGGAAAAAACAAGAGACCCAGTACTTC.

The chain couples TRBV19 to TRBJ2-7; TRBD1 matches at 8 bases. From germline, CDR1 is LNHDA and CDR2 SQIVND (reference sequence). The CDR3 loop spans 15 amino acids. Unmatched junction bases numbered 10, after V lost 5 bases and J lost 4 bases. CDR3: CASSPGQGGWYEQYF. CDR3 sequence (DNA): TGTGCCAGTAGTCCCGGACAGGGCGGTTGGTACGAGCAGTACTTC.

For the CDR3, the DNA is TGTGCCTGGAGTGTTTCCGGGACAGGGCGCACCTTC. This translates into CAWSVSGTGRTF. V usage is TRBV30 and J usage is TRBJ1-2; 9 nucleotides align to TRBD1. The CDR3 contains 12 residues. Germline loops: CDR1 GTSNPN, CDR2 SVGIG (reference sequence). V gave up 0 bases and J gave up 13 bases; unmatched junction bases: 6.

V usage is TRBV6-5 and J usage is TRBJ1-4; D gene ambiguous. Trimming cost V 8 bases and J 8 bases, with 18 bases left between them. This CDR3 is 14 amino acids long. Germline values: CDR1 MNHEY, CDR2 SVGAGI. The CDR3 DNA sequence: TGTGCCAGCGGGCCGCGGCGCCGGGGAGAAAAACTGTTTTTT. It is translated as CASGPRRRGEKLFF.